The 20 T cell receptor beta chains below come from one sample, sequenced in a study of shared clonotypes between healthy human individuals. Measured with immunoSEQ multiplex PCR; TCRdb has only the in-frame clones, and not every one. The top ten clones hold about an eighth of a sample with about 490,000 clones, 76% of them seen once. The sample consisted of PBMCs. These receptors were collected from a woman aged 40-49 years in good health. Some clones in this sample may be carry-over from other donors' samples.

This clone has a count of ten or more. Additional DNA sequences in this sample encode the identical CDR3. The chain is built from TRBV30 and TRBJ1-1; D is unclear. Per the germline V gene, CDR1 is GTSNPN and CDR2 is SVGIG (reference sequence). CDR3 size: 14 residues. The germline V and J ends were trimmed by 3 bases and 1 base, with 12 bases remaining between them. The CDR3: CAWSWGRTNTEAFF. Written as DNA, the CDR3 is TGTGCCTGGAGCTGGGGTCGGACGAACACTGAAGCTTTCTTT.

The chain carries TRBV7-2 and TRBJ2-2; 7 nucleotides match TRBD2. The J segment lost 5 bases and the V segment lost 5 bases, leaving 8 bases of the junction unmatched. CDR1 and CDR2 from the germline V gene are SGHTA and FQGNSA. CDR3 size: 15 residues. The CDR3 DNA reads as TGTGCCAGCAGCCCATCCGGGACTACTACCGGGGAGCTGTTTTTT. The encoded protein is CASSPSGTTTGELFF.

This chain connects TRBV15 to TRBJ1-2, with no clear D. This CDR3 is 17 amino acids long. V lost 0 bases and J 7 bases, leaving 21 bases between the germline ends. CDR1 LNHNV and CDR2 YYDKDF come from the germline V gene (reference sequence). DNA for the CDR3: TGTGCCACCAGCAGAGATCTCTTGGCGGCGGGGTCGGGTGGCTACACCTTC. Amino acid sequence: CATSRDLLAAGSGGYTF.

The rearrangement uses TRBV30 and TRBJ2-1; D gene unclear. CDR3 size: 13 residues. Between the trimmed V and J ends, which lost 3 bases and 0 bases, there was a span of 6 bases. The V gene's germline CDR1 is GTSNPN and CDR2 SVGIG (reference sequence). The CDR3 region has the DNA TGTGCCTGGAGGGCGGACTCCTACAATGAGCAGTTCTTC. This encodes CAWRADSYNEQFF.

The rearrangement links TRBV10-1 to TRBJ2-7; tentatively, D is TRBD1 (5 bases). V gave up 9 bases and J gave up 3 bases, with 27 bases separating them. Per the germline V gene, CDR1 is WNHNN and CDR2 is SYGVQD (reference sequence). This CDR3 is 17 amino acids long. The CDR3 DNA is TGCGCCAGAACTAAACCGGCAGGGTCGAGTTGCTTCTACGAGCAGTACTTC. As protein: CARTKPAGSSCFYEQYF.

This clone has a single count. In nucleotides, the CDR3 is TGTGCCAGCATCCTCGTGGGACAGGCCAACTATGGCTACACCTTC. It yields the protein CASILVGQANYGYTF. The chain combines TRBV6-1 with TRBJ1-2, with 8 bases that match TRBD1. Germline CDR1 is MNHNS and CDR2 is SASEGT. The CDR3 runs 15 residues. The ends lost 7 bases at V and 2 bases at J; junction bases unmatched: 9.

The chain has TRBV7-9 and TRBJ2-1; possible D gene TRBD1, 5 bases. This CDR3 spans 15 amino acids. Germline CDR1 SEHNR, CDR2 FQNEAQ (reference sequence). The V end was cut by 1 base, the J end by 7 bases, with 14 bases between. This CDR3 reads CASSLVQGSWNEQFF. CDR3 bases: TGTGCCAGCAGCTTAGTTCAGGGATCTTGGAATGAGCAGTTCTTC.

The chain joins TRBV5-4 to TRBJ2-1; either TRBD1 or TRBD2 may supply D (5 bases each). Germline loops: CDR1 SGHNT, CDR2 YYREEE (reference sequence). The ends were cut back, 4 bases at V and 0 bases at J, with 11 bases in the middle. The CDR3 consists of 15 residues. CDR3 in DNA: TGTGCCAGCAGCGGGGGTAAGGGCTCCTACAATGAGCAGTTCTTC. Protein sequence: CASSGGKGSYNEQFF.

The chain employs TRBV30 and TRBJ2-5; 7 nucleotides align to TRBD2. This CDR3 is built from 14 residues. Germline CDR1 is GTSNPN and CDR2 is SVGIG (reference sequence). Unmatched junction bases numbered 7, after V lost 0 bases and J lost 6 bases. CDR3 DNA sequence: TGTGCCTGGAGTGTGACTAGGGGAGGGAAGACCCAGTACTTC. Protein: CAWSVTRGGKTQYF.

Note on this clone: This may be a read error, as it is one base from a much larger clone. The gene calls are TRBV4-3 and TRBJ2-5; 7 nucleotides line up with TRBD2. V lost 0 bases, J lost 6 bases, and 4 bases stayed unmatched. This CDR3 has 14 amino acids. CDR1 is LGHNA, CDR2 YSLEER, per germline. This CDR3 is CASSQDGGVKTQYF. The CDR3 nucleotides read TGCGCCAGCAGCCAAGATGGGGGGGTAAAGACCCAGTACTTC.

The chain uses TRBV30 and TRBJ2-7; the match to TRBD2 covers 9 bases. Germline V gene data show CDR1 as GTSNPN and CDR2 as SVGIG (reference sequence). V dropped 0 bases and J dropped 6; count of bases not matched to a gene: 12. The CDR3 has 16 amino acids. Here the CDR3 reads CAWSVGSGRSGVEQYF. The CDR3 DNA sequence: TGTGCCTGGAGTGTAGGCAGCGGGAGGTCGGGAGTCGAGCAGTACTTC.

The rearrangement links TRBV7-9 to TRBJ2-2; D not resolved. V lost 5 bases and J lost 1, with 2 bases in between. Germline CDR1 SEHNR, CDR2 FQNEAQ (reference sequence). The CDR3 covers 12 residues. The CDR3: CASSRNTGELFF. The CDR3 nucleotides are TGTGCCAGCAGCCGGAACACCGGGGAGCTGTTTTTT.

V gene TRBV10-3 combines with J gene TRBJ1-5; D not certain. The CDR3 has 12 amino acids. V lost 3 bases, J lost 4 bases, and 4 bases lay in between. CDR1 and CDR2 from the germline V gene are ENHRY and SYGVKD. CDR3 nucleotides: TGTGCCATCAGTGACCCAAATCAGCCCCAGCATTTT. Amino acids: CAISDPNQPQHF.

This clone was detected many times. In nucleotides, the CDR3 is TGTGCCAGTAGTCCGGGCCTCTGGGGAGCAGATACGCAGTATTTT. It is translated as CASSPGLWGADTQYF. The V and J genes are TRBV19 and TRBJ2-3; D possibly corresponds to TRBD2 (5 bases). CDR1 is LNHDA, CDR2 SQIVND, per germline (reference sequence). Trimming removed 5 bases from V and 4 bases from J, with 16 bases in between. This CDR3 is 15 amino acids long.

The table lists this clone with a count of one. The chain is built from TRBV28 and TRBJ1-4; 7 positions match TRBD1. After removal of 6 bases from V and 1 base from J, the junction contained 2 bases not matched to a gene. Germline CDR1 is MDHEN and CDR2 is SYDVKM. There are 14 residues in the CDR3. The CDR3 here is CASRSGGTNEKLFF. DNA for the CDR3: TGTGCCAGCAGGTCAGGGGGAACTAATGAAAAACTGTTTTTT.

A remark on this clone: This sequence may be a read error, since a much larger clone differs from it by one base. It is unclear where the CDR3 begins or ends on the DNA, so no DNA is shown, and the CDR3 is as TCRdb lists it. The rearrangement uses TRBV30 and TRBJ2-3; the D call in the table, TRBD2, was not verified against the DNA. The CDR3 spans 11 residues, counting both ends. The germline gives CDR1 GTSNPN, CDR2 SVGIG (reference sequence). CDR3 residues: CAWAIGISGQF.

The chain couples TRBV28 to TRBJ2-7; 7 nucleotides line up with TRBD1. Germline V lookup: CDR1 MDHEN, CDR2 SYDVKM. The CDR3 length is 14 residues. The J segment lost 5 bases and the V segment lost 3 bases, leaving 7 bases of the junction unmatched. Written as DNA, the CDR3 is TGTGCCAGCAGTTTTCCCCAAGGGGGCGACGAGCAGTACTTC. It translates to CASSFPQGGDEQYF.

This clone was seen repeatedly, ten times or more. The CDR3, as DNA: TGTGCCAGCAGCTCCATTCGGGACAGTCATAAAAGGACCTATGGCTACACCTTC. It yields the protein CASSSIRDSHKRTYGYTF. The V call is TRBV11-2, the J call TRBJ1-2, with 7 bases that match TRBD1. Trimming at V came to 4 bases and at J to 4 bases, leaving 18 bases not matched to a gene. The length of the CDR3 is 18 residues. Germline CDR1 is SGHAT and CDR2 is FQNNGV.

The V gene is TRBV6-1, the J gene TRBJ2-7; the match to TRBD2 covers 13 bases. CDR3 length: 18 residues. V gave up 4 bases and J gave up 3 bases; unmatched junction bases: 12. Germline CDR1 is MNHNS and CDR2 is SASEGT. The CDR3 spells CASSGETSGRSWRYEQYF. The DNA for the CDR3 is TGTGCCAGCAGTGGGGAGACTAGCGGGAGGAGTTGGCGCTACGAGCAGTACTTC.

This chain uses TRBV4-3 with TRBJ1-2; D may be TRBD1 (6 bases). This CDR3 has 15 amino acids. Trimming left V 0 bases short and J 4 bases short, with 12 bases between. CDR1 is LGHNA, CDR2 YSLEER, per germline. The CDR3 DNA is TGCGCCAGCAGCCAAGATGCCGGGGGCTTCTATGGCTACACCTTC. This encodes CASSQDAGGFYGYTF.